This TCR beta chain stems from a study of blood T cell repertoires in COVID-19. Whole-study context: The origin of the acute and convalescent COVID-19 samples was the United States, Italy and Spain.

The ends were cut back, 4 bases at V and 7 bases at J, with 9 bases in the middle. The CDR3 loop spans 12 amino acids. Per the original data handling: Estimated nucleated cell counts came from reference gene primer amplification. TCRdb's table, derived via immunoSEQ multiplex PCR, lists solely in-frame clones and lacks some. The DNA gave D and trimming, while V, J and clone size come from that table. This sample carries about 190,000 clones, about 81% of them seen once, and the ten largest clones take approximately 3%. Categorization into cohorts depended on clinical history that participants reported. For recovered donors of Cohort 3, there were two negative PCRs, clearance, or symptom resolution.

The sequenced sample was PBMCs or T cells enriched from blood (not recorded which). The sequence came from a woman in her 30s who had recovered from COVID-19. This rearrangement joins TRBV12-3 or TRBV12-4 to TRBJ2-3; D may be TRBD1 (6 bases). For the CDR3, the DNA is TGTGCCAGCAGTTCAACAGGGCATACGCAGTATTTT. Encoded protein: CASSSTGHTQYF.